The 10 T cell receptor beta chains given below trace back to one sample, sequenced in a study of T cells in women clearing cervical HPV infection. The assay was immunoSEQ multiplex PCR, and TCRdb's table has in-frame clones only and misses some. The sample has approximately 38,000 clones. Sequenced material: blood buffy coat. All receptors come from a woman between 18 and 70 years old with a cervical HPV16 infection that either progressed to CIN3+ or cleared (not recorded which).

Partial CDR3 DNA: TGTGCCAGCAGTTTGGCAGGGGAAATGAATGAG. Encoded protein: CASSLAGEMNE. The entire CDR3 is CASSLAGEMNEQFF. The chain recombines TRBV12-3 or TRBV12-4 with TRBJ2-1, with a weak D call TRBD1 (6 bases). The read comes to an end 3 residues before the CDR3 does, leaving the germline J gene to fill in the end. This CDR3 has 14 residues. Trimming removed 3 bases at V and 7 bases at J, with 13 bases between.

For this clone: The observed sequence ends 3 residues before the CDR3 terminus, with the missing tail filled in from the germline J gene. The chain employs TRBV5-6 and TRBJ2-7, with D possibly being TRBD1 (6 bases). The germline gives CDR1 SGHDT, CDR2 YYEEEE. Trimming shortened V by 0 bases and J by 3 bases, and 10 bases separated the two germline ends. The CDR3 has 14 amino acids. The CDR3 DNA, read in part, is TGTGCCAGCAGCTTGGGAAGGGGGTACTACGAG. Translation gives CASSLGRGYYE. From start to end, the CDR3 is CASSLGRGYYEQYF. Looking up the rest from reference TRBV5-6 and TRBJ2-7 gives the full variable domain: DAGVTQSPTHLIKTRGQQVTLRCSPKSGHDTVSWYQQALGQGPQFIFQYYEEEERQRGNFPDRFSGHQFPNYSSELNVNALLLGDSALYLCASSLGRGYYEQYFGPGTRLTVT.

The DNA read from the CDR3 is TGTGCCAGCAGCACCCGTGGCGGAGGACACGACGGAAACACC. Its translation: CASSTRGGGHDGNT. The entire CDR3 is CASSTRGGGHDGNTIYF. This chain joins TRBV13 and TRBJ1-3, with D maybe TRBD1 (5 bases). The read stops 3 residues short of the end of the CDR3; the missing end is completed from the germline J gene. Between the trimmed V and J ends, which lost 5 bases and 4 bases, there was a span of 21 bases. This CDR3 is built from 17 residues. Germline V gene lookup returns CDR1 PRHDT and CDR2 FYEKMQ (reference sequence). The full variable domain, with the rest looked up from reference TRBV13 and TRBJ1-3, is AAGVIQSPRHLIKEKRETATLKCYPIPRHDTVYWYQQGPGQDPQFLISFYEKMQSDKGSIPDRFSAQQFSDYHSELNMSSLELGDSALYFCASSTRGGGHDGNTIYFGEGSWLTVV.

Comments on this clone: A read error may produce the germline difference seen at one junction end. The CDR3 end is not reached by the read, which stops 3 residues before it; the germline J gene fills it in. Additional DNA sequences in this sample encode the identical CDR3. The chain uses TRBV2 and TRBJ1-3; D gene unclear. The CDR3 is 15 amino acids. Germline CDR1 and CDR2: SNHLY and FYNNEI. This chain's CDR3 is CASSEAPLDGNTIYF. Partial CDR3 DNA: TGTGCCAGCAGTGAGGCCCCACTAGATGGAAACACG.

On this clone itself: The CDR3 is cut off 3 residues early in the read; its end comes from the germline J gene. The V call is TRBV27, the J call TRBJ2-7; D may be TRBD1 (5 bases). Germline-derived CDR1 and CDR2 are MNHEY and SMNVEV (reference sequence). This CDR3 region has 16 residues. Trimming left V 1 base short and J 0 bases short, with 13 bases between. This CDR3 reads CASSLWGIGYSYEQYF. Partial CDR3 DNA: TGTGCCAGCAGTTTATGGGGCATAGGGTACTCCTACGAG.

Concerning this clone itself: At one boundary the junction diverges from the germline segment, which might be a read error. The CDR3 goes on 3 residues after the read ends, and that part is filled in from the germline J gene. The chain employs TRBV29-1 and TRBJ2-3, with 7 bases lining up with TRBD2. CDR1 SQVTM and CDR2 ANQGSEA come from the germline V gene. The CDR3 spans 12 residues. The CDR3 protein is CSTRRGSETQYF. The CDR3 DNA, read in part, is TGCAGCACCCGGCGGGGGTCAGAGACG.

In the case of this clone: The observed sequence ends 3 residues before the CDR3 terminus, with the missing tail filled in from the germline J gene. V usage is TRBV6-2 or TRBV6-3 and J usage is TRBJ2-7, with 11 positions matching TRBD1. Germline V lookup: CDR1 MNHEY, CDR2 SVGEGT. There are 14 residues in the CDR3. The junction had 1 base not matched to a gene; V was cut back by 2 bases and J by 4 bases. The part of the CDR3 DNA that was read is TGTGCCAGCAGTTACGGGACAGGGGGATACGAG. Its translation is CASSYGTGGYE. From start to end, the CDR3 is CASSYGTGGYEQYF.

With respect to this clone: From the germline J gene comes the end of the CDR3, since the read stops 3 residues before it. The chain recombines TRBV5-5 with TRBJ1-5; 11 bases line up with TRBD1. The CDR3 loop spans 15 amino acids. Germline trimming cut 4 bases from V and 6 bases from J; bases unmatched to any gene: 6. In germline, CDR1 is SGHKS, CDR2 YYEKEE (reference sequence). CDR3 DNA, as far as it was read: TGTGCCAGCAGCGGGGACAGGGGGTCGGCTCAGCCC. Encoded protein: CASSGDRGSAQP. The entire CDR3 sequence reads CASSGDRGSAQPQHF.

Of note for this clone: The read falls 3 residues short of the CDR3 end, and the missing part is taken from the germline J gene. The chain is built from TRBV10-3 and TRBJ2-4; 9 nucleotides align to TRBD1. The CDR3 totals 14 residues. The germline V gene encodes CDR1 ENHRY and CDR2 SYGVKD. This CDR3 reads CAISERGQGGGQYF. The sequenced part of the CDR3 DNA is TGTGCCATCAGTGAGAGGGGACAGGGCGGGGGT.

Points on this clone: From the germline J gene comes the end of the CDR3, since the read stops 3 residues before it. This rearrangement joins TRBV7-9 to TRBJ1-1, with D perhaps matching TRBD1 (6 bases). The CDR3 runs 15 residues. Per germline, CDR1 SEHNR and CDR2 FQNEAQ (reference sequence). CDR3: CASSLGQGMSDTAFF. The part of the CDR3 DNA that was read is TGTGCCAGCAGCTTAGGCCAGGGGATGTCAGATACG. Full variable domain (remainder filled in from reference TRBV7-9 and TRBJ1-1): DTGVSQNPRHKITKRGQNVTFRCDPISEHNRLYWYRQTLGQGPEFLTYFQNEAQLEKSRLLSDRFSAERPKGSFSTLEIQRTEQGDSAMYLCASSLGQGMSDTAFFGQGTRLTVV.